The rows below give T cell receptor beta chains drawn from one sample of a study of cytomegalovirus exposure and HLA in healthy donors. Repertoires were generated with immunoSEQ multiplex PCR, while TCRdb's copy carries only in-frame clones and drops some. Counted here are some 170,000 clones, roughly two thirds occurring once; the ten biggest clones make up about 2.7%. The sample taken for sequencing was PBMCs. These receptors were collected from a woman aged 30 to 39 in good health and CMV-seronegative. CDR3s include the opening cysteine and the closing phenylalanine or tryptophan. The D gene is left open where the match is weak. Part of the rows lack a size; the others show once, few, many or a class for expanded clones.

j_gene: TRBJ2-7
abundance: -
v_gene: TRBV4-2
d_gene: -
CDR3aa: CASSQDLGAQNEQYF
CDR3nt: TGTGCCAGCAGCCAAGATCTGGGGGCGCAAAACGAGCAGTACTTC

j_gene: TRBJ2-3
abundance: -
v_gene: TRBV6-6
d_gene: -
CDR3aa: CASSYSSGTTDTQYF
CDR3nt: TGTGCCAGCAGTTACTCAAGCGGAACCACAGATACGCAGTATTTT

j_gene: TRBJ1-1
abundance: -
v_gene: TRBV6-5
d_gene: TRBD1
CDR3aa: CASSPGQGHTEAFF
CDR3nt: TGTGCCAGCAGCCCGGGACAGGGGCACACTGAAGCTTTCTTT

j_gene: TRBJ2-6
abundance: -
v_gene: TRBV7-2
d_gene: -
CDR3aa: CASSFQVGGANVLTF
CDR3nt: TGTGCCAGCAGCTTCCAGGTCGGTGGGGCCAACGTCCTGACTTTC

j_gene: TRBJ2-1
abundance: -
v_gene: TRBV2
d_gene: TRBD2
CDR3aa: CASSESGRAYNEQFF
CDR3nt: TGTGCCAGCAGTGAAAGTGGGAGGGCCTACAATGAGCAGTTCTTC

j_gene: TRBJ1-2
abundance: -
v_gene: TRBV28
d_gene: -
CDR3aa: CASGTGSRGYTF
CDR3nt: TGTGCCAGCGGGACCGGGAGTCGTGGCTACACCTTC

j_gene: TRBJ2-1
abundance: -
v_gene: TRBV19
d_gene: -
CDR3aa: CASSIGLGGINEQFF
CDR3nt: TGTGCCAGTAGTATAGGACTAGGCGGTATCAATGAGCAGTTCTTC

j_gene: TRBJ1-1
abundance: once
v_gene: TRBV30
d_gene: -
CDR3aa: CAWTEGRSFF
CDR3nt: TGTGCCTGGACGGAGGGAAGGTCTTTCTTT

j_gene: TRBJ1-4
abundance: -
v_gene: TRBV4-1
d_gene: TRBD1
CDR3aa: CASSQTGVVEKLFF
CDR3nt: TGCGCCAGCAGCCAAACAGGGGTAGTTGAAAAACTGTTTTTT

j_gene: TRBJ2-1
abundance: -
v_gene: TRBV6-1
d_gene: TRBD1
CDR3aa: CASSEAHGQARNDEQFF
CDR3nt: TGTGCCAGCAGTGAAGCCCATGGACAGGCCAGGAACGATGAGCAGTTCTTC

j_gene: TRBJ1-2
abundance: -
v_gene: TRBV7-9
d_gene: TRBD1
CDR3aa: CASSPGQDYGYTF
CDR3nt: TGTGCCAGCAGCCCGGGACAGGACTATGGCTACACCTTC

j_gene: TRBJ2-1
abundance: -
v_gene: TRBV5-6
d_gene: -
CDR3aa: CASSLREIGNEQFF
CDR3nt: TGTGCCAGCAGCTTGCGGGAGATAGGCAATGAGCAGTTCTTC

j_gene: TRBJ1-5
abundance: -
v_gene: TRBV6-1
d_gene: TRBD1
CDR3aa: CASSVQGDQPQHF
CDR3nt: TGTGCCAGCAGTGTTCAGGGGGATCAGCCCCAGCATTTT

j_gene: TRBJ2-7
abundance: -
v_gene: TRBV10-3
d_gene: -
CDR3aa: CAISESSLRSAYEQYF
CDR3nt: TGTGCCATCAGTGAGTCGTCTTTGAGGTCCGCCTACGAGCAGTACTTC

j_gene: TRBJ2-1
abundance: -
v_gene: TRBV15
d_gene: TRBD2
CDR3aa: CATSRDSSGRVVYNEQFF
CDR3nt: TGTGCCACCAGCAGAGATTCTAGCGGGAGAGTAGTCTACAATGAGCAGTTCTTC

j_gene: TRBJ2-5
abundance: few
v_gene: TRBV9
d_gene: TRBD1
CDR3aa: CASSASGTGGETQYF
CDR3nt: TGTGCCAGCAGCGCCTCCGGGACAGGGGGAGAGACCCAGTACTTC

j_gene: TRBJ1-5
abundance: -
v_gene: TRBV7-9
d_gene: -
CDR3aa: CASSRDTYQPQHF
CDR3nt: TGTGCCAGCAGCCGGGACACTTATCAGCCCCAGCATTTT

j_gene: TRBJ1-2
abundance: -
v_gene: TRBV2
d_gene: -
CDR3aa: CASSGQNYGYTF
CDR3nt: TGTGCCAGCAGTGGACAAAACTATGGCTACACCTTC

j_gene: TRBJ2-3
abundance: -
v_gene: TRBV7-2
d_gene: -
CDR3aa: CASSLTNAGSSTDTQYF
CDR3nt: TGTGCCAGCAGCTTAACCAATGCGGGATCAAGCACAGATACGCAGTATTTT

j_gene: TRBJ1-2
abundance: -
v_gene: TRBV5-1
d_gene: TRBD1
CDR3aa: CASSTGEANYGYPF
CDR3nt: TGCGCCAGTTCTACAGGGGAAGCTAACTATGGCTACCCCTTC

j_gene: TRBJ2-1
abundance: few
v_gene: TRBV7-2
d_gene: -
CDR3aa: CASSPQVPYNEQFF
CDR3nt: TGTGCCAGCAGCCCCCAGGTACCCTACAATGAGCAGTTCTTC

j_gene: TRBJ2-7
abundance: -
v_gene: TRBV9
d_gene: -
CDR3aa: CASSGGTDYEQYF
CDR3nt: TGTGCCAGCAGCGGCGGGACTGACTACGAGCAGTACTTC

j_gene: TRBJ1-5
abundance: -
v_gene: TRBV4-1
d_gene: TRBD1
CDR3aa: CASSQDGDRRVQPQHF
CDR3nt: TGCGCCAGCAGCCAAGACGGGGACAGGAGAGTTCAGCCCCAGCATTTT

j_gene: TRBJ1-5
abundance: -
v_gene: TRBV7-8
d_gene: TRBD1
CDR3aa: CASSLRTGDETNQPQHF
CDR3nt: TGTGCCAGCAGCTTAAGGACAGGGGATGAAACCAATCAGCCCCAGCATTTT

j_gene: TRBJ2-1
abundance: -
v_gene: TRBV2
d_gene: TRBD2
CDR3aa: CASRRLAGGYYNEQFF
CDR3nt: TGTGCCAGCAGAAGACTAGCGGGAGGCTACTACAATGAGCAGTTCTTC

j_gene: TRBJ1-1
abundance: -
v_gene: TRBV7-9
d_gene: -
CDR3aa: CASSPAGMEAFF
CDR3nt: TGTGCCAGCAGCCCAGCAGGGATGGAAGCTTTCTTT

j_gene: TRBJ2-5
abundance: -
v_gene: TRBV7-9
d_gene: TRBD1
CDR3aa: CASSLGDRQETQYF
CDR3nt: TGTGCCAGCAGCTTGGGGGACAGACAAGAGACCCAGTACTTC